This T cell receptor beta chain was profiled in a study of CD8+CD57+ T cells in acquired aplastic anemia. Overall study context: Sorted CD4+ and CD8+ cells gave a mean 3.2 ug DNA, range 0.2 to 27.4 ug. Study-wide findings and caveats: Patients and controls shared nearly 30 CD8+ CDR3 sequences, highly expressed in patients. Simpson's diversity of CD8+ cells was not significantly different in patients compared with controls.

This clonotype was recorded many times. Its target is not known. This CDR3 has 15 amino acids. Germline V gene sequence: CDR1 SGHAT, CDR2 FQNNGV. V dropped 3 bases and J dropped 1 base, with 12 bases sitting between them. According to the study, genomic DNA was the template for TCR beta VDJ and CDR3 profiling. TCRdb re-derived calls from the reads in MiXCR, one entry per CDR3 protein. The table has around 68,000 distinct CDR3 sequences, almost 55% seen once. Sequencing input: sorted CD4+, CD8+, or CD8+CD57+ T cells (not recorded which) from PBMCs. The sequence was obtained from a human donor in good health, serving as a control. The genes are TRBV11-2 and TRBJ1-1; D gene uncertain. The CDR3 region is CASSFRNQENTEAFF. The CDR3 DNA is TGTGCCAGCAGCTTTAGGAATCAGGAGAACACTGAAGCTTTCTTT.